This T cell receptor (beta chain) is drawn from a study of CD8+CD57+ T cells in acquired aplastic anemia. This clonotype has only a few counts. Its antigen is currently unknown. Profiling that covered TCR beta VDJ and CDR3 relied on genomic DNA as its template. From the reads, TCRdb called clonotypes with MiXCR, one entry per CDR3 protein. The sample shows 450,000 to 550,000 distinct CDR3 sequences, about a third of them seen only once. The authors sequenced patients whose flow cytometry had shown CD8+CD57+ cell expansion. Every one of the patients had aplastic anemia (severe, acquired). Untreated patients provided the blood samples, with no therapy given before sampling. CDR3 size: 13 residues. Between the trimmed V and J ends, which lost 5 bases and 5 bases, there was a span of 12 bases. Germline V lookup: CDR1 SGHAT, CDR2 FQNNGV. Study conclusions and caveats: Patients and controls shared twenty-nine CD8+ CDR3 sequences, which appeared highly expressed in patients and within their immunodominant clones.

Sequenced input: sorted CD4+, CD8+, or CD8+CD57+ T cells (not recorded which) from PBMCs. This clonotype was obtained from a human donor with aplastic anemia. The V and J genes are TRBV11-2 and TRBJ2-5; D is perhaps TRBD1 or TRBD2 (5 bases each). CDR3 coding DNA: TGTGCCAGCAGCCCCGGGACGTCCGAGACCCAGTACTTC. It translates to CASSPGTSETQYF.